These 17 T cell receptor beta chains were sequenced from one sample in a study of T cell repertoires in cytomegalovirus infection. Antigens for these TCRs are unknown. Using its own MiXCR run on the reads, TCRdb lists one record per CDR3 protein. The table includes 650,000 to 850,000 distinct CDR3 sequences, just under 30% detected once. The specimen comprised cultured CD8+ T cells from PBMCs, sampled from culture after CMV antigen stimulation. The receptors stem from a human donor in good health (CMV status not recorded). Some clones in this sample may be carry-over from other donors' samples.

The genes are TRBV6-4 and TRBJ1-1; TRBD1 matches at 8 bases. The J segment lost 7 bases and the V segment lost 2 bases, leaving 12 bases of the junction unmatched. CDR3 length: 16 residues. The germline V gene has CDR1 MRHNA and CDR2 SNTAGT. The CDR3 coding sequence is TGTGCCAGCAGTGACGCCCCAGGACAGGGTTATGGTGAAGCTTTCTTT. It translates to CASSDAPGQGYGEAFF.

This clonotype has more than one count but fewer than ten. The chain recombines TRBV7-4 with TRBJ1-2, with unresolved D. The CDR3 contains 11 residues. Trimming left V 6 bases short and J 6 bases short, with 8 bases between. CDR1 and CDR2 (germline): SGHVT, SQSDAQ. CDR3 in DNA: TGTGCCAGCAGGGAACCAGATGGCTACACCTTC. The encoded protein is CASREPDGYTF.

This clonotype occurred a few times. V gene TRBV6-5 combines with J gene TRBJ1-1; D is perhaps TRBD1 (6 bases). The CDR3 consists of 14 residues. Deletions cut 2 bases from V and 2 bases from J, with 9 bases between. The germline V gene has CDR1 MNHEY and CDR2 SVGAGI. For the CDR3, the DNA is TGTGCCAGCAGTTACAGGGGGATCAACACTGAAGCTTTCTTT. Encoded protein: CASSYRGINTEAFF.

The V gene is TRBV7-9, the J gene TRBJ2-1, with D maybe TRBD2 (7 bases). In germline, CDR1 is SEHNR, CDR2 FQNEAQ (reference sequence). This CDR3 contains 15 residues. V was clipped by 2 bases and J by 9 bases, with 17 bases between them. The CDR3 reads CASSLRTGGRVEQFF. CDR3 bases: TGTGCCAGCAGCTTACGTACGGGGGGCCGGGTTGAGCAGTTCTTC.

The chain is built from TRBV19 and TRBJ2-1; 11 positions match TRBD2. The CDR3 runs to 16 residues. The V gene end was trimmed by 5 bases and the J gene end by 8 bases; junction bases not matched to a gene: 11. Germline assignment: CDR1 LNHDA and CDR2 SQIVND (reference sequence). The CDR3 DNA is TGTGCCAGTAGTTCATTAGCGGGGGGGAGATGGGATGAGCAGTTCTTC. Translated: CASSSLAGGRWDEQFF. Complete variable domain (other parts from reference TRBV19 and TRBJ2-1): DGGITQSPKYLFRKEGQNVTLSCEQNLNHDAMYWYRQDPGQGLRLIYYSQIVNDFQKGDIAEGYSVSREKKESFPLTVTSAQKNPTAFYLCASSSLAGGRWDEQFFGPGTRLTVL.

This clonotype is medium-sized. Written as DNA, the CDR3 is TGTGCCAGCAGCTTAGCGCGGACAGGGTGGGCCGGGGAGCTGTTTTTT. Its translation is CASSLARTGWAGELFF. The rearrangement links TRBV7-8 to TRBJ2-2; 8 bases map to TRBD1. CDR1 and CDR2 from the germline V gene are SGHVS and FQNEAQ. The V segment lost 0 bases and the J segment 6 bases; nucleotides outside the gene matches: 6. This CDR3 is 16 amino acids long.

The gene calls are TRBV27 and TRBJ2-1; TRBD2 aligns across 12 bases. Losses at the gene ends were 4 bases for V and 3 bases for J; bases not matched to a gene: 4. The CDR3 covers 16 residues. CDR1 is MNHEY and CDR2 is SMNVEV in the germline V gene (reference sequence). CDR3 in amino acids: CASSSSGGAFYNEQFF. The CDR3 nucleotides read TGTGCCAGCAGTTCTAGCGGGGGGGCCTTCTACAATGAGCAGTTCTTC.

This clonotype was seen at least ten times. This chain connects TRBV7-2 to TRBJ1-2; D is undetermined. Per germline, CDR1 SGHTA and CDR2 FQGNSA. The CDR3 contains 16 residues. Trimming shortened V by 1 base and J by 5 bases, and 17 bases separated the two germline ends. CDR3: CASSLVPASRDYGYTF. CDR3 nucleotides: TGTGCCAGCAGCTTAGTACCCGCAAGTAGGGATTATGGCTACACCTTC.

The rearrangement uses TRBV10-3 and TRBJ1-2, with 11 bases lining up with TRBD1. Trimming cost V 4 bases and J 8 bases; bases outside gene matches: 6. Germline loops: CDR1 ENHRY, CDR2 SYGVKD. The CDR3 spans 14 residues. CDR3 coding DNA: TGTGCCATCAGTGGGACAGGGGGCGCGTCCGGCTACACCTTC. This sequence encodes CAISGTGGASGYTF.

The chain links TRBV14 to TRBJ1-2, with TRBD1 as a possible D gene (5 bases). The CDR3 consists of 16 residues. Trimming cost V 4 bases and J 1 base, with 16 bases left between them. CDR1 is SGHDN and CDR2 is FVKESK in the germline V gene. CDR3 in amino acids: CASSPVGPGRNYGYTF. As DNA, the CDR3 is TGTGCCAGCAGCCCCGTGGGACCAGGCCGTAACTATGGCTACACCTTC.

This clonotype was found a few times. The chain recombines TRBV5-8 with TRBJ1-1; 7 bases match TRBD1. The CDR3 extends over 15 amino acids. V lost 2 bases, J lost 0 bases, and 4 bases stayed unmatched. Germline V CDR1 and CDR2: SGHTS, YDEGEE. CDR3 amino acids: CASSFLGGLNTEAFF. CDR3 in DNA: TGTGCCAGCAGCTTTCTAGGGGGCCTGAACACTGAAGCTTTCTTT.

About this clonotype itself: Being one base from a much bigger clone, this may be a read error. The chain combines TRBV7-2 with TRBJ2-5; tentatively, D is TRBD2 (6 bases). This CDR3 contains 16 residues. V lost 5 bases to trimming and J lost 7 bases, with 23 bases between them. Germline CDR1 SGHTA, CDR2 FQGNSA. This CDR3 is CASSPYERAHGGTQYF. The CDR3 nucleotides are TGTGCCAGCAGCCCGTACGAGCGGGCCCACGGGGGGACCCAGTACTTC.

The chain links TRBV28 to TRBJ1-4, with D perhaps matching TRBD1 (5 bases). CDR3 size: 20 residues. Germline CDR1 is MDHEN and CDR2 is SYDVKM. V dropped 5 bases and J dropped 4 bases, with 29 bases sitting between them. CDR3 protein: CASSKAGTADPGANNEKLFF. The CDR3 DNA is TGTGCCAGCAGTAAAGCCGGGACCGCGGACCCCGGGGCCAATAATGAAAAACTGTTTTTT.

This clonotype was counted at least ten times. The chain uses TRBV6-1 and TRBJ1-1, with 9 nucleotides matching TRBD1. Germline CDR1 MNHNS, CDR2 SASEGT. The CDR3 is made up of 18 amino acids. The J segment lost 0 bases and the V segment lost 6 bases, leaving 14 bases of the junction unmatched. CDR3 in DNA: TGTGCCAGCAGGAAAGGGACAGGGTATCTCGTTTTGAACACTGAAGCTTTCTTT. The encoded protein is CASRKGTGYLVLNTEAFF.

In its sample, this clonotype was seen a few times. The chain recombines TRBV7-9 with TRBJ1-1, with D perhaps matching TRBD1 (5 bases). Trimming removed 5 bases from V and 5 bases from J, with 12 bases in between. Germline assignment: CDR1 SEHNR and CDR2 FQNEAQ (reference sequence). CDR3 size: 13 residues. The CDR3 spells CASSQRGKTEAFF. The CDR3 nucleotides read TGTGCCAGCAGCCAGCGGGGGAAAACTGAAGCTTTCTTT.

This clonotype has just a few counts. The rearrangement uses TRBV7-3 and TRBJ2-5; D is unresolved. CDR1 is SGHTA and CDR2 is FQGTGA in the germline V gene. Trimming stripped 5 bases from V and 6 bases from J, with 13 bases between. CDR3 length equals 13 residues. Here the CDR3 reads CASSPVPGKTQYF. CDR3 DNA: TGTGCCAGCAGCCCTGTGCCAGGAAAGACCCAGTACTTC.

This clonotype was found many times. The V call is TRBV11-3, the J call TRBJ2-1; D might be TRBD2 (6 bases). Germline lookup yields CDR1 SGHNT and CDR2 YENEEA. The CDR3 runs 16 residues. The V end lost 1 base, the J end lost 0 bases, and 10 bases lay between the germline ends. The CDR3 loop reads CASSLGGESSYNEQFF. Here the CDR3 DNA reads TGTGCCAGCAGCTTAGGGGGGGAGAGCTCCTACAATGAGCAGTTCTTC.